Below, 16 T cell receptor beta chains from the same sample are listed, as sequenced in a study of blood T cell repertoires in COVID-19. Clones were read by immunoSEQ multiplex PCR, and TCRdb kept only the in-frame ones, dropping some. The sample has some 300,000 clones, over 90% seen once. Sequencing was carried out using PBMCs or T cells enriched from blood (not recorded which). These TCRs come from a woman aged 30 to 39 who had been exposed to COVID-19.

This chain connects TRBV6-6 to TRBJ1-1; D call uncertain. Trimming left V 6 bases short and J 4 bases short, with 27 bases between. The CDR3 contains 18 residues. Germline V gives CDR1 MNHNY, CDR2 SVGAGI (reference sequence). The CDR3 here is CASRRRGVRLELGTEAFF. The DNA of the CDR3 is TGTGCCAGCAGACGACGAGGTGTTCGGCTCGAACTGGGCACTGAAGCTTTCTTT.

The V call is TRBV19, the J call TRBJ1-4; TRBD1 aligns across 7 bases. CDR1 is LNHDA, CDR2 SQIVND, per germline (reference sequence). The CDR3 sequence is 16 residues long. V lost 5 bases and J lost 1; bases outside the gene matches: 7. This CDR3 is CASSSAYRGTNEKLFF. Here the CDR3 DNA reads TGTGCCAGTAGTTCCGCGTACAGGGGAACTAATGAAAAACTGTTTTTT.

The chain is built from TRBV18 and TRBJ1-2; D remains ambiguous. Germline lookup yields CDR1 KGHSH and CDR2 LQKENI. Deletions cut 3 bases from V and 0 bases from J, with 5 bases between. This CDR3 is 13 amino acids long. CDR3 sequence: CASSPDTNYGYTF. The CDR3 DNA is TGTGCCAGCTCACCCGACACTAACTATGGCTACACCTTC. Based on the CDR3 plus reference TRBV18 and TRBJ1-2, the full variable domain is NAGVMQNPRHLVRRRGQEARLRCSPMKGHSHVYWYRQLPEEGLKFMVYLQKENIIDESGMPKERFSAEFPKEGPSILRIQQVVRGDSAAYFCASSPDTNYGYTFGSGTRLTVV.

The rearrangement links TRBV12-5 to TRBJ1-4, with 7 bases lining up with TRBD1. The junction had 1 base not matched to a gene; V was cut back by 7 bases and J by 2 bases. This CDR3 is 13 amino acids long. CDR1 and CDR2 from the germline V gene are LGHNT and FRNRAP. For the CDR3, the DNA is TGTGCTAGTGCGGGACAGACTAATGAAAAACTGTTTTTT. Protein product: CASAGQTNEKLFF.

The V gene is TRBV7-2, the J gene TRBJ2-7, with 11 bases matching TRBD1. Germline loops: CDR1 SGHTA, CDR2 FQGNSA. The CDR3 is 14 residues long. Unmatched junction bases numbered 7, after V lost 5 bases and J lost 7 bases. The CDR3 bases are TGTGCCAGCAGCGTCGGACAGGGGGCGGGGGAGCAGTACTTC. It encodes CASSVGQGAGEQYF.

The sample holds one count of this clone. The rearrangement uses TRBV14 and TRBJ1-2; the D is unclear. This CDR3 contains 16 residues. Germline V CDR1 and CDR2: SGHDN, FVKESK. Trimming stripped 4 bases from V and 6 bases from J, with 21 bases between. CDR3 region: CASSPLGGFSVNGYTF. CDR3 coding DNA: TGTGCCAGCAGCCCACTCGGCGGTTTTAGCGTCAATGGCTACACCTTC. Full variable domain (missing parts from reference TRBV14 and TRBJ1-2): EAGVTQFPSHSVIEKGQTVTLRCDPISGHDNLYWYRRVMGKEIKFLLHFVKESKQDESGMPNNRFLAERTGGTYSTLKVQPAELEDSGVYFCASSPLGGFSVNGYTFGSGTRLTVV.

The J gene is TRBJ1-1, the V gene TRBV11-2; D remains unclear. Germline lookup yields CDR1 SGHAT and CDR2 FQNNGV. This CDR3 comprises 13 residues. With 3 bases removed from V and 1 base from J, the gap between germline ends came to 6 bases. This CDR3 is CASSFEGNTEAFF. For the CDR3, the DNA is TGTGCCAGCAGCTTTGAGGGGAACACTGAAGCTTTCTTT.

The chain couples TRBV7-2 to TRBJ1-4, with D tentatively TRBD1 (5 bases). CDR1 SGHTA and CDR2 FQGNSA come from the germline V gene. The CDR3 length is 16 residues. Trimming left V 5 bases short and J 3 bases short, with 16 bases between. The CDR3 sequence is CASSMGRPPPNEKLFF. As DNA, the CDR3 is TGTGCCAGCAGCATGGGGCGGCCACCCCCTAATGAAAAACTGTTTTTT.

The chain carries TRBV5-4 and TRBJ1-1; D call uncertain. Trimming left V 1 base short and J 1 base short, with 2 bases between. The CDR3 has 12 amino acids. Germline CDR1 reads SGHNT; CDR2 reads YYREEE (reference sequence). This CDR3 is CASSLQNTEAFF. In DNA, the CDR3 is TGTGCCAGCAGCTTGCAGAACACTGAAGCTTTCTTT.

V usage is TRBV2 and J usage is TRBJ1-3; TRBD1 agrees at 8 bases. V dropped 6 bases and J dropped 0; count of bases not matched to a gene: 4. Germline CDR1 reads SNHLY; CDR2 reads FYNNEI. The CDR3 consists of 15 residues. This CDR3 reads CASRNDRGSGNTIYF. The CDR3 region has the DNA TGTGCCAGCAGGAATGACAGGGGCTCTGGAAACACCATATATTTT.

The chain combines TRBV5-1 with TRBJ1-1, with D unclear. V was trimmed by 2 bases and J by 0 bases, leaving 5 bases between them. Germline V gives CDR1 SGHRS, CDR2 YFSETQ. CDR3 length equals 13 residues. The CDR3 spells CASSFGMNTEAFF. DNA for the CDR3: TGCGCCAGCAGCTTCGGTATGAACACTGAAGCTTTCTTT.

The chain recombines TRBV2 with TRBJ2-7, with 8 bases that match TRBD1. Trimming removed 8 bases from V and 4 bases from J; junction bases left unmatched: 16. There are 16 residues in the CDR3. The germline V gene has CDR1 SNHLY and CDR2 FYNNEI. CDR3 in amino acids: CASSKQLARTGYEQYF. In nucleotides, the CDR3 is TGTGCCAGCTCCAAGCAGTTGGCCCGGACAGGGTACGAGCAGTACTTC.

J is TRBJ1-2 and V is TRBV27; TRBD1 is a possible D gene (5 bases). The CDR3 has 13 amino acids. Germline CDR1 MNHEY, CDR2 SMNVEV (reference sequence). The ends were cut back, 3 bases at V and 6 bases at J, with 11 bases in the middle. As DNA, the CDR3 is TGTGCCAGCAGTTTGGACGGAGGGGATGGCTACACCTTC. Translated, it gives CASSLDGGDGYTF.

This clone is a singleton in its sample. The chain has TRBV7-9 and TRBJ1-1, with TRBD1 matching 8 bases. Trimming cost V 5 bases and J 6 bases; bases outside gene matches: 11. The CDR3 totals 15 residues. Germline lookup yields CDR1 SEHNR and CDR2 FQNEAQ (reference sequence). This CDR3 is CASSRRDRLYPEAFF. The CDR3, as DNA: TGTGCCAGCAGCCGCCGGGACAGGCTATACCCTGAAGCTTTCTTT.

CDR3 bases: TGTGCCAGTAGTAGGGGGCGAAGAGCCTATACAGGGGGCGTGGATGAAAAACTGTTTTTT. This sequence encodes CASSRGRRAYTGGVDEKLFF. The gene calls are TRBV19 and TRBJ1-4, with 9 bases identical to TRBD1. Trimming cost V 4 bases and J 6 bases; bases outside gene matches: 21. Germline V CDR1 and CDR2: LNHDA, SQIVND (reference sequence). This CDR3 spans 20 amino acids. The full variable domain, completed using reference TRBV19 and TRBJ1-4, is DGGITQSPKYLFRKEGQNVTLSCEQNLNHDAMYWYRQDPGQGLRLIYYSQIVNDFQKGDIAEGYSVSREKKESFPLTVTSAQKNPTAFYLCASSRGRRAYTGGVDEKLFFGSGTQLSVL.

This clone is a singleton in its sample. CDR3 bases: TGTGCCAGTAGTACCTGGGCAGACTATGGCTACACCTTC. Translated: CASSTWADYGYTF. The chain carries TRBV19 and TRBJ1-2; D gene ambiguous. V was trimmed by 4 bases and J by 3 bases, leaving 9 bases between them. Germline CDR1 LNHDA, CDR2 SQIVND (reference sequence). CDR3 length: 13 amino acids.